A single sample is the source of the 27 T cell receptor beta chains below, sequenced in a study of beta chain features in type 1 diabetes. Antigen specificity for these receptors is unknown. Regarding the study as a whole: Shortening of TCRB CDR3s, moderate but significant, appeared in all four CD4+ subsets of Type 1 diabetes patients.

Expressed TCRB transcripts were sequenced, since all the RNA that had been isolated was reverse transcribed. Method: immunoSEQ multiplex PCR; TCRdb's copy keeps in-frame clones and lacks some. The data hold a few hundred thousand clones, with roughly 14% observed a single time. Sequenced material: naive CD4+ T cells from blood. The receptors were sampled from a young man with type 1 diabetes.

The table lists this clone with a few counts. This sequence joins TRBV28 and TRBJ2-5, with a possible D match to TRBD2 (5 bases). Per the germline V gene, CDR1 is MDHEN and CDR2 is SYDVKM. Trimming took off 8 bases at V and 7 bases at J, with 20 bases between the two ends. The length of the CDR3 is 14 residues. The CDR3 is CASRSSDTAGTQYF. CDR3 sequence (DNA): TGTGCCAGCCGTTCAAGCGACACCGCGGGGACCCAGTACTTC.

The rearrangement uses TRBV29-1 and TRBJ1-1; 9 bases map to TRBD1. After removal of 8 bases from V and 5 bases from J, the junction contained 9 bases not matched to a gene. The CDR3 sequence is 13 residues long. CDR1 is SQVTM and CDR2 is ANQGSEA in the germline V gene. CDR3 amino acids: CSLGQGRSTEAFF. CDR3 coding DNA: TGCAGCTTGGGACAGGGTCGGTCGACTGAAGCTTTCTTT.

The CDR3 coding sequence is TGTGCCAGCAGCTCCGGAGGGGAGACCCAGTACTTC. This sequence encodes CASSSGGETQYF. The rearrangement uses TRBV5-6 and TRBJ2-5; TRBD2 might be the D (6 bases). Between the trimmed V and J ends, which lost 3 bases and 5 bases, there was a span of 8 bases. This CDR3 is built from 12 residues. Germline lookup yields CDR1 SGHDT and CDR2 YYEEEE. Together with reference TRBV5-6 and TRBJ2-5, the CDR3 gives the full variable domain: DAGVTQSPTHLIKTRGQQVTLRCSPKSGHDTVSWYQQALGQGPQFIFQYYEEEERQRGNFPDRFSGHQFPNYSSELNVNALLLGDSALYLCASSSGGETQYFGPGTRLLVL.

V usage is TRBV5-1 and J usage is TRBJ2-7; the match to TRBD2 covers 9 bases. The junction had 11 bases not matched to a gene; V was cut back by 5 bases and J by 5 bases. This CDR3 has 15 amino acids. Germline CDR1 is SGHRS and CDR2 is YFSETQ. The CDR3 protein is CASSSSGSWLDEQYF. CDR3 nucleotides: TGCGCCAGCAGTAGTAGCGGGAGTTGGTTGGACGAGCAGTACTTC. Variable domain in full (rest from reference TRBV5-1 and TRBJ2-7): KAGVTQTPRYLIKTRGQQVTLSCSPISGHRSVSWYQQTPGQGLQFLFEYFSETQRNKGNFPGRFSGRQFSNSRSEMNVSTLELGDSALYLCASSSSGSWLDEQYFGPGTRLTVT.

In nucleotides, the CDR3 is TGCGCCAGCAGCCCCCGGGCGGGATTATTGAACACTGAAGCTTTCTTT. Its protein is CASSPRAGLLNTEAFF. This chain joins TRBV4-1 and TRBJ1-1; D remains ambiguous. Trimming stripped 4 bases from V and 0 bases from J, with 15 bases between. Germline V gene sequence: CDR1 MGHRA, CDR2 YSYEKL. The CDR3 is 16 residues long.

CDR3 coding DNA: TGTGCCAGCAGCCCTCAGGGGTCCAAAAACATTCAGTACTTC. It encodes CASSPQGSKNIQYF. The chain has TRBV7-9 and TRBJ2-4, with D possibly matching TRBD1 (6 bases). Germline CDR1 and CDR2: SEHNR and FQNEAQ (reference sequence). This CDR3 has 14 residues. The V gene lost 5 bases and the J gene lost 2 bases, with 10 bases spanning the gap.

This rearrangement joins TRBV18 to TRBJ2-5; 9 positions match TRBD1. CDR1 and CDR2 from the germline V gene are KGHSH and LQKENI. V trimming: 4 bases; J trimming: 3 bases; junction bases outside the gene matches: 3. CDR3 length equals 14 residues. CDR3 amino acids: CASSRGTGKETQYF. The CDR3 nucleotides are TGTGCCAGCTCACGCGGGACAGGGAAAGAGACCCAGTACTTC.

This rearrangement joins TRBV2 to TRBJ1-5; TRBD1 matches 8 bases. Germline V CDR1 and CDR2: SNHLY, FYNNEI. V shed 9 bases and J 7 bases; nucleotides not matched to a gene: 8. The CDR3 consists of 13 residues. The CDR3 bases are TGTGCCAGTCAGACAGGGGAAATACAGCCCCAGCATTTT. This gives the protein CASQTGEIQPQHF.

The chain couples TRBV5-1 to TRBJ2-6; 7 bases align to TRBD1. The CDR3 is 15 residues long. Germline CDR1 reads SGHRS; CDR2 reads YFSETQ. The trim removed 4 bases at V and 2 bases at J, leaving 3 bases unmatched. CDR3 protein: CASSGQVTGANVLTF. CDR3 in DNA: TGCGCCAGCAGCGGACAGGTGACTGGGGCCAACGTCCTGACTTTC. Full variable domain (remainder filled in from reference TRBV5-1 and TRBJ2-6): KAGVTQTPRYLIKTRGQQVTLSCSPISGHRSVSWYQQTPGQGLQFLFEYFSETQRNKGNFPGRFSGRQFSNSRSEMNVSTLELGDSALYLCASSGQVTGANVLTFGAGSRLTVL.

V gene TRBV5-1 combines with J gene TRBJ2-3; TRBD1 matches at 7 bases. This CDR3 is 16 amino acids long. The J segment lost 2 bases and the V segment lost 4 bases, leaving 10 bases of the junction unmatched. CDR1 and CDR2 (germline): SGHRS, YFSETQ. The CDR3 loop reads CASSLGTALLTDTQYF. For the CDR3, the DNA is TGCGCCAGCAGCCTCGGGACAGCTTTACTCACAGATACGCAGTATTTT.

This clone was seen more than once but under ten times. This chain connects TRBV5-1 to TRBJ1-1; D might be TRBD1 (5 bases). V was shortened by 0 bases and J by 1 base, with 13 bases between the two germline ends. This CDR3 has 16 amino acids. The germline V gene has CDR1 SGHRS and CDR2 YFSETQ. The CDR3 DNA reads TGCGCCAGCAGCTTGGGACCCACAGGCAAGAACACTGAAGCTTTCTTT. Translation: CASSLGPTGKNTEAFF.

V is TRBV11-1 and J is TRBJ2-5, with TRBD2 matching 13 bases. CDR3 length equals 15 residues. Germline V gives CDR1 SGHAT, CDR2 FQDESV (reference sequence). V lost 3 bases to trimming and J lost 4 bases; unmatched junction nucleotides: 2. CDR3 sequence (DNA): TGTGCCAGCAGCTTCAGACTAGCGGGAGGAGAGACCCAGTACTTC. Protein sequence: CASSFRLAGGETQYF.

The sample holds a few counts of this clone. This chain links TRBV6-5 with TRBJ1-1, with D tentatively TRBD1 (5 bases). This CDR3 spans 13 amino acids. With 2 bases removed from V and 4 bases from J, the gap between germline ends came to 8 bases. Germline CDR1 MNHEY, CDR2 SVGAGI. The CDR3 is CASSYDSLTEAFF. As DNA, the CDR3 is TGTGCCAGCAGTTACGACAGCCTCACTGAAGCTTTCTTT.

This clone was counted many times. The V and J genes are TRBV7-9 and TRBJ2-7, with D tentatively TRBD1 (5 bases). V was cut by 5 bases and J by 2 bases, with 10 bases left in between. Germline CDR1 reads SEHNR; CDR2 reads FQNEAQ (reference sequence). The length of the CDR3 is 13 residues. The CDR3 is CASSTAGTYEQYF. The CDR3 region has the DNA TGTGCCAGCAGCACCGCAGGGACCTACGAGCAGTACTTC.

CDR3 sequence (DNA): TGTGCCAGCAGCTCGACAGGAGGCAATTCACCCCTCCACTTT. Translation gives CASSSTGGNSPLHF. This chain links TRBV7-9 with TRBJ1-6; weak D call: TRBD1 (6 bases). CDR1 is SEHNR and CDR2 is FQNEAQ in the germline V gene (reference sequence). The CDR3 spans 14 residues. The ends were cut back, 4 bases at V and 7 bases at J, with 11 bases in the middle.

The gene calls are TRBV9 and TRBJ2-5; a possible D gene is TRBD2 (5 bases). Germline V lookup: CDR1 SGDLS, CDR2 YYNGEE. The CDR3 runs to 14 residues. The germline V and J ends were trimmed by 0 bases and 2 bases, with 8 bases remaining between them. In DNA, the CDR3 is TGTGCCAGCAGCGTAGCGGGGAATCAAGAGACCCAGTACTTC. This codes for CASSVAGNQETQYF.

The V gene is TRBV11-2, the J gene TRBJ2-7; D is possibly TRBD1 (5 bases). In germline, CDR1 is SGHAT, CDR2 FQNNGV. The CDR3 is 15 amino acids. Trimming took off 5 bases at V and 3 bases at J, with 17 bases between the two ends. The CDR3 nucleotides are TGTGCCAGCAGCACTTACTCAGCCGACAGCTACGAGCAGTACTTC. This encodes CASSTYSADSYEQYF.

This clone was picked up a small number of times. V and J are TRBV6-5 and TRBJ2-7; 10 bases map to TRBD1. The CDR3 runs to 13 residues. J was trimmed by 5 bases and V by 5 bases; bases with no gene match: 3. Germline loops: CDR1 MNHEY, CDR2 SVGAGI. The CDR3 loop reads CASSRQGADEQYF. In nucleotides, the CDR3 is TGTGCCAGCAGTCGACAGGGGGCCGACGAGCAGTACTTC.

About this clone itself: Distinct nucleotide sequences in the sample also encode this CDR3. V usage is TRBV2 and J usage is TRBJ2-3; TRBD1 matches 7 bases. CDR1 SNHLY and CDR2 FYNNEI come from the germline V gene. J gave up 0 bases and V 6 bases, and 3 bases lay outside the gene matches. CDR3 length: 14 amino acids. CDR3 loop: CASREDRSTDTQYF. CDR3 coding DNA: TGTGCCAGCAGGGAGGACAGGAGCACAGATACGCAGTATTTT.

This clone was detected only a few times. The V gene is TRBV5-6, the J gene TRBJ1-2, with 9 bases aligning to TRBD1. Germline-derived CDR1 and CDR2 are SGHDT and YYEEEE. With V trimmed by 4 bases and J by 1 base, 5 bases remained unmatched. This CDR3 is built from 15 residues. DNA of the CDR3: TGTGCCAGCAGCCCCGGGACAGGGAATAACTATGGCTACACCTTC. It translates to CASSPGTGNNYGYTF.

This chain uses TRBV25-1 with TRBJ2-1; 11 nucleotides match TRBD2. The CDR3 has 16 residues. V shed 4 bases, J shed 7 bases, and the junction held 9 bases outside the gene matches. CDR1 is MGHDK, CDR2 SYGVNS, per germline. For the CDR3, the DNA is TGTGCCAGCAGTGGACCCCGTAGCGGGAGGGGTAATGAGCAGTTCTTC. Translated, it gives CASSGPRSGRGNEQFF.

This clone was detected only a few times. The V gene is TRBV11-3, the J gene TRBJ1-1; no clear D gene. Germline lookup yields CDR1 SGHNT and CDR2 YENEEA. The germline V and J ends were trimmed by 5 bases and 6 bases, with 16 bases remaining between them. The CDR3 sequence is 14 residues long. CDR3 loop: CASSPGPASSEAFF. CDR3 DNA: TGTGCCAGCAGCCCAGGCCCCGCGTCCTCTGAAGCTTTCTTT.

This CDR3 is CASSKGRLSYGYTF. The CDR3, as DNA: TGTGCCAGCAGCAAAGGCAGGCTATCATATGGCTACACCTTC. The chain couples TRBV21-1 to TRBJ1-2; the table gives TRBD1 as D, unverified against the DNA. TRBV21-1 corresponds to a pseudogene. The length of the CDR3 is 14 residues.

V and J are TRBV5-4 and TRBJ2-1, with 12 bases fitting TRBD2. The germline CDR1 and CDR2 sequences are SGHNT and YYREEE (reference sequence). The V gene end was trimmed by 2 bases and the J gene end by 4 bases; junction bases not matched to a gene: 4. The CDR3 has 16 residues. The CDR3 DNA sequence: TGTGCCAGCAGCTTTACTAGCGGGGGGCTGTACAATGAGCAGTTCTTC. Translating it yields CASSFTSGGLYNEQFF. The entire variable domain, with the rest obtained from reference TRBV5-4 and TRBJ2-1, is as follows: ETGVTQSPTHLIKTRGQQVTLRCSSQSGHNTVSWYQQALGQGPQFIFQYYREEENGRGNFPPRFSGLQFPNYSSELNVNALELDDSALYLCASSFTSGGLYNEQFFGPGTRLTVL.

This clone has a handful of counts. V usage is TRBV15 and J usage is TRBJ2-1, with 7 bases identical to TRBD2. This CDR3 spans 17 amino acids. V dropped 3 bases and J dropped 5; count of bases not matched to a gene: 13. Looked up from germline, CDR1 is LNHNV and CDR2 is YYDKDF (reference sequence). The CDR3 here is CATSSTGTTIPNNEQFF. The CDR3 nucleotides read TGTGCCACCAGCAGTACCGGGACTACCATACCTAACAATGAGCAGTTCTTC.

This clone was seen only a few times. This sequence joins TRBV2 and TRBJ2-2, with D possibly matching TRBD2 (5 bases). V dropped 7 bases and J dropped 6 bases, with 15 bases sitting between them. Germline V CDR1 and CDR2: SNHLY, FYNNEI. The CDR3 is made up of 14 amino acids. CDR3 sequence reads: CASTRELSPGELFF. The DNA of the CDR3 is TGTGCCAGCACGAGGGAGTTGAGTCCCGGGGAGCTGTTTTTT. Full variable domain (missing parts from reference TRBV2 and TRBJ2-2): EPEVTQTPSHQVTQMGQEVILRCVPISNHLYFYWYRQILGQKVEFLVSFYNNEISEKSEIFDDQFSVERPDGSNFTLKIRSTKLEDSAMYFCASTRELSPGELFFGEGSRLTVL.

This clone was recorded a few times. The sample contains more than one DNA sequence encoding this CDR3. The rearrangement joins TRBV29-1 to TRBJ2-7; 7 bases are shared with TRBD2. CDR3 size: 12 residues. The V gene end was trimmed by 4 bases and the J gene end by 1 base; junction bases not matched to a gene: 1. CDR1 and CDR2 from the germline V gene are SQVTM and ANQGSEA. CDR3 sequence: CSVGGGSYEQYF. In nucleotides, the CDR3 is TGCAGCGTTGGGGGGGGGTCCTACGAGCAGTACTTC.